These 7 T cell receptor beta chains were sequenced from one sample in a study of blood T cell repertoires in COVID-19. Sequencing was performed with immunoSEQ multiplex PCR; in TCRdb, only in-frame clones are kept and a portion is missing. This sample has 150,000 to 200,000 clones, with approximately 86% found just once. Material: PBMCs or T cells enriched from blood (not recorded which). These receptors all come from a woman aged 60-75 years with acute COVID-19.

The chain has TRBV30 and TRBJ2-5; a possible D gene is TRBD2 (6 bases). CDR3 size: 14 residues. Germline CDR1 GTSNPN, CDR2 SVGIG (reference sequence). V was clipped by 3 bases and J by 5 bases, with 16 bases between them. CDR3: CAWRPVGGGETQYF. DNA for the CDR3: TGTGCCTGGAGACCCGTGGGGGGTGGGGAGACCCAGTACTTC.

J is TRBJ1-5 and V is TRBV30, with 7 positions matching TRBD1. Unmatched junction bases numbered 3, after V lost 3 bases and J lost 4 bases. CDR1 and CDR2 (germline): GTSNPN, SVGIG (reference sequence). The CDR3 is 13 residues long. The CDR3 sequence is CAWSPTGNQPQHF. CDR3 in DNA: TGTGCCTGGAGCCCGACAGGGAATCAGCCCCAGCATTTT.

This chain uses TRBV10-3 with TRBJ2-3; 11 positions match TRBD1. The CDR3 covers 15 residues. J gave up 5 bases and V 6 bases, and 7 bases lay outside the gene matches. CDR1 is ENHRY and CDR2 is SYGVKD in the germline V gene. CDR3 region: CAIRGQGAHRDTQYF. For the CDR3, the DNA is TGTGCCATCAGAGGACAGGGGGCGCATAGAGATACGCAGTATTTT.

The chain couples TRBV9 to TRBJ2-1, with D hard to call. The CDR3 extends over 16 amino acids. Per germline, CDR1 SGDLS and CDR2 YYNGEE. The V gene lost 0 bases and the J gene lost 1 base, with 11 bases spanning the gap. CDR3 amino acids: CASSVGNSPSYNEQFF. CDR3 coding DNA: TGTGCCAGCAGCGTAGGTAACAGCCCGTCCTACAATGAGCAGTTCTTC.

The chain couples TRBV29-1 to TRBJ1-4; 7 bases agree with TRBD1. Per the germline V gene, CDR1 is SQVTM and CDR2 is ANQGSEA. Trimming cost V 4 bases and J 0 bases; bases outside gene matches: 2. CDR3 length equals 14 residues. In DNA, the CDR3 is TGCAGCGTTGCTGGGACAGCAACTAATGAAAAACTGTTTTTT. Translated: CSVAGTATNEKLFF.

V is TRBV10-2 and J is TRBJ2-3; perhaps TRBD1 as D (6 bases). Germline loops: CDR1 WSHSY, CDR2 SAAADI. Trimming pared 6 bases from V and 3 bases from J, leaving 19 bases between. The CDR3 runs to 16 residues. In DNA form, the CDR3 reads TGCGCCAGCAGCCCCAGGGGTGGGGAAGTGACAGATACGCAGTATTTT. Translated: CASSPRGGEVTDTQYF.

The chain joins TRBV29-1 to TRBJ2-7, with 10 nucleotides matching TRBD2. Germline V CDR1 and CDR2: SQVTM, ANQGSEA. The CDR3 totals 12 residues. V gave up 6 bases and J gave up 3 bases; unmatched junction bases: 2. CDR3 residues: CSVRLAGYEQYF. The CDR3 DNA reads as TGCAGCGTCCGACTAGCGGGCTACGAGCAGTACTTC.